A selection of T cell receptor beta chains follows, all from one sample in a study of blood T cell repertoires in COVID-19. The repertoire was sequenced with immunoSEQ multiplex PCR; TCRdb's copy has only in-frame clones and lacks some. The table has 200,000 to 300,000 clones, roughly 88% seen once. Sequenced: PBMCs or T cells enriched from blood (not recorded which). These receptors came from a woman aged 40 to 50 with acute COVID-19. Each CDR3 is given with its conserved first and last residue. The D gene is left open where the match is weak. Some rows have no size entry. The others give once, few or many, or a class for an expanded clone.

v_call	j_call	d_call	clone_size	cdr3_nt	cdr3_aa
TRBV10-3	TRBJ1-6	-	-	TGTGCCATCAAAGGAAGCGGGCCCTATAATTCACCCCTCCACTTT	CAIKGSGPYNSPLHF
TRBV19	TRBJ1-6	-	-	TGTGCCAGTAGTATACGAACAGGGTATAATTCACCCCTCCACTTT	CASSIRTGYNSPLHF
TRBV30	TRBJ1-5	-	-	TGTGCCTGGAGTGTACTACGAGGAGTTGGCGAGCCCCAGCATTTT	CAWSVLRGVGEPQHF
TRBV5-1	TRBJ2-1	TRBD2	-	TGCGCCAGCAGCTTGCTCACGGGACTAGCGGGATCCTACAATGAGCAGTTCTTC	CASSLLTGLAGSYNEQFF
TRBV11-3	TRBJ2-1	TRBD2	once	TGTGCCAGCAGCTTGAGGGAGGGAATCTACAATGAGCAGTTCTTC	CASSLREGIYNEQFF
TRBV3-1/TRBV3-2	TRBJ1-3	-	-	TGTGCCAGCAGCCAAGAAGCCTCTGGAAACACCATATATTTT	CASSQEASGNTIYF
TRBV18	TRBJ1-3	-	-	TGTGCCAGCTCATCGACGGGACAAAGCTCTGGAAACACCATATATTTT	CASSSTGQSSGNTIYF
TRBV2	TRBJ1-6	TRBD1	-	TGTGCCAGCAGTGGCACGGGACAGGTTTCCTCACCCCTCCACTTT	CASSGTGQVSSPLHF
TRBV7-8	TRBJ2-7	TRBD1	-	TGTGCCAGCAGCTTGGGACAGGGGCCCTCCGAGCAGTACTTC	CASSLGQGPSEQYF
TRBV10-1	TRBJ1-3	-	few	TGCGCCAGCAGTGCCGGGACTAGCTCTGGAAACACCATATATTTT	CASSAGTSSGNTIYF
TRBV12-3/TRBV12-4	TRBJ1-5	-	-	TGTGCCAGCAGTTTCACCAGGGATCAGCCCCAGCATTTT	CASSFTRDQPQHF
TRBV29-1	TRBJ2-3	TRBD2	-	TGCAGCGTTGCTGTGGCTAGCGGGAGAAAAACAGATACGCAGTATTTT	CSVAVASGRKTDTQYF
TRBV18	TRBJ1-6	-	-	TGTGCCAGCTCACCGTTCACAGAAAATAATTCACCCCTCCACTTT	CASSPFTENNSPLHF
TRBV5-6	TRBJ1-2	-	-	TGTGCCAGCAGCTTGGTGGGGCTTGATTATGGCTACACCTTC	CASSLVGLDYGYTF
TRBV4-1	TRBJ2-5	TRBD2	-	TGCGCCAGCAGAAAAGGGGCCAGCGGGGCACGCCAAGAGACCCAGTACTTC	CASRKGASGARQETQYF
TRBV9	TRBJ2-7	TRBD1	-	TGTGCCAGCAGCCCCCGGGACAGGGGATGGGAGCAGTACTTC	CASSPRDRGWEQYF
TRBV7-9	TRBJ1-2	-	-	TGTGCCAGCAGCCTCGGACACCCCTATGGCTACACCTTC	CASSLGHPYGYTF
TRBV28	TRBJ1-1	TRBD1	-	TGTGCCAGCAGGCCAGGACAGGCTCACACTGAAGCTTTCTTT	CASRPGQAHTEAFF
TRBV6-5	TRBJ2-1	-	-	TGTGCCAGCGGGAAGCGGAACTACAATGAGCAGTTCTTC	CASGKRNYNEQFF
TRBV9	TRBJ2-5	TRBD1	once	TGTGCCAGCAGCCCGACAGGGCAAGAGACCCAGTACTTC	CASSPTGQETQYF
TRBV9	TRBJ2-2	-	-	TGTGCCAGCAGCGGGCGACAGCGCACCCGGTCCCGCGCGAACACCGGGGAGCTGTTTTTT	CASSGRQRTRSRANTGELFF
TRBV14	TRBJ2-1	-	-	TGTGCCAGCAGCCACCTAGGGAGTAAAGCCTACAATGAGCAGTTCTTC	CASSHLGSKAYNEQFF
TRBV5-1	TRBJ1-2	-	few	TGCGCCAGCCGGGAGGGAACGGAAGGTGGCTACACCTTC	CASREGTEGGYTF
TRBV13	TRBJ2-7	TRBD2	-	TGTGCCAGCAGCTTAAGGCTAGCGGGAACTTACGAGCAGTACTTC	CASSLRLAGTYEQYF
TRBV14	TRBJ1-2	TRBD1	-	TGTGCCAGCAGCCGATCACAGGGGGCGGAAGGCTACACCTTC	CASSRSQGAEGYTF
TRBV19	TRBJ1-5	-	-	TGTGCCAGTAGTATAGAAGGGGGATTTGGGGGTCAGCCCCAGCATTTT	CASSIEGGFGGQPQHF
TRBV30	TRBJ1-4	-	-	TGTGCCTGGAGTGTAGGGCAGGGGTATTTTGAAAAACTGTTTTTT	CAWSVGQGYFEKLFF
TRBV30	TRBJ1-5	TRBD1	-	TGTGCCTGGAGCGGGACAGGGGCCCAGCCCCAGCATTTT	CAWSGTGAQPQHF
TRBV7-8	TRBJ1-3	-	few	TGTGCCAGCAAGGTACAGGAAAACTCTGGAAACACCATATATTTT	CASKVQENSGNTIYF
TRBV9	TRBJ2-2	-	-	TGTGCCAGCAGCGTAGGAGGGAGTGTCGGGGAGCTGTTTTTT	CASSVGGSVGELFF
TRBV30	TRBJ1-5	-	-	TGTGCCTGGAGTGTACCCGCAGGGGCAAGCAATCAGCCCCAGCATTTT	CAWSVPAGASNQPQHF
TRBV19	TRBJ1-4	-	-	TGTGCCACCGGCAGGGAGGGTCAAATTAATGAAAAACTGTTTTTT	CATGREGQINEKLFF
TRBV10-3	TRBJ1-5	-	-	TGTGCCATCAGGGGGGGGTTGGAGCAGCCCCAGCATTTT	CAIRGGLEQPQHF
TRBV18	TRBJ2-1	TRBD2	-	TGTGCCAGCTCACCTCCCAGTCGGGGGGACAATGAGCAGTTCTTC	CASSPPSRGDNEQFF
TRBV10-3	TRBJ1-1	-	-	TGTGCCATCAGTGAAGAGCGGAACACTGAAGCTTTCTTT	CAISEERNTEAFF
TRBV10-1	TRBJ2-2	TRBD1	-	TGCGCCAGCAGTGAGAAGGGACAGGGGGGGAACACCGGGGAGCTGTTTTTT	CASSEKGQGGNTGELFF
TRBV9	TRBJ2-5	-	-	TGTGCCAGCAGCCCACACACAAACACTAGAGGAATACAAGAGACCCAGTACTTC	CASSPHTNTRGIQETQYF
TRBV14	TRBJ2-7	-	few	TGTGCCAGCAGCCCACCCTATGGACAGCACCTCTCCTACGAGCAGTACTTC	CASSPPYGQHLSYEQYF
TRBV11-3	TRBJ2-1	TRBD1	-	TGTGCCAGCAGCCTACAGGGGGCTACGTACAATGAGCAGTTCTTC	CASSLQGATYNEQFF
TRBV11-3	TRBJ2-4	-	once	TGTGCCAGCAGGGGTCGGGGAACCAAAAACATTCAGTACTTC	CASRGRGTKNIQYF
TRBV19	TRBJ2-7	-	once	TGTGCCAGTAGTAGAAAAGGGGTTCCCTACGAGCAGTACTTC	CASSRKGVPYEQYF
TRBV24-1	TRBJ2-3	TRBD2	-	TGTGCCACCAGTGACGGTAGGAGACTAGCGGGAGAAGATACGCAGTATTTT	CATSDGRRLAGEDTQYF
TRBV29-1	TRBJ1-1	-	-	TGCAGCGCATCCCAGGGAACGAACACTGAAGCTTTCTTT	CSASQGTNTEAFF
TRBV9	TRBJ2-3	TRBD1	-	TGTGCCAGCAGCGTGGACAGGGGCCCCACAGATACGCAGTATTTT	CASSVDRGPTDTQYF
TRBV19	TRBJ1-5	TRBD1	-	TGTGCCAGTAACTCCGCCGGGACAGGGTTCCGGCAGCCCCAGCATTTT	CASNSAGTGFRQPQHF
TRBV5-4	TRBJ2-2	-	-	TGTGCCAGCAGCTATGGACAGTCGAGCACCGGGGAGCTGTTTTTT	CASSYGQSSTGELFF
TRBV28	TRBJ2-5	TRBD2	-	TGTGCCAGCAGGTCTTGGGGGGGGCAAGAGACCCAGTACTTC	CASRSWGGQETQYF
TRBV7-8	TRBJ2-1	TRBD2	-	TGTGCCAGCAGCTTAGGTTCGCTAGCGGTCCACGAGCAGTTCTTC	CASSLGSLAVHEQFF
TRBV10-1	TRBJ2-7	-	-	TGCGCCAGCAGCTGGGGGGGGGCCCCCCACGAGCAGTACTTC	CASSWGGAPHEQYF
TRBV7-9	TRBJ2-7	TRBD1	-	TGTGCCAGCAGCGATATGACAGGGTCCTACGAGCAGTACTTC	CASSDMTGSYEQYF
TRBV6-5	TRBJ1-1	-	few	TGTGCCAGCAGTAACCACAGGGCGGTGAACACTGAAGCTTTCTTT	CASSNHRAVNTEAFF
TRBV10-1	TRBJ1-1	-	-	TGCGCCAGCAGTGAAGGATCGGACAGAAAAAACACTGAAGCTTTCTTT	CASSEGSDRKNTEAFF
TRBV15	TRBJ1-3	TRBD1	-	TGTGCCACCAGCTTCTTCCCGGGACAGGTCCCACTCTACTCTGGAAACACCATATATTTT	CATSFFPGQVPLYSGNTIYF
TRBV7-2	TRBJ1-5	-	-	TGTGCCAGCAGCGCTGGCGCGGTTAGCAATCAGCCCCAGCATTTT	CASSAGAVSNQPQHF
TRBV18	TRBJ1-5	TRBD1	-	TGTGCCAGCTCACTGTCAGGGGGCGATCAGCCCCAGCATTTT	CASSLSGGDQPQHF